This is a list of T cell receptor beta chains from one sample in a study of blood T cells in healthy people across ages. TCRdb redid the calling of the 5' RACE reads with MiXCR, one entry per CDR3 protein. This sample has 800,000 or so distinct CDR3 sequences, with 25% found just once. This same sample was also taken into another study, of T cells of mothers and their children.

Specimen: blood. All receptors come from a boy aged 10-17 years in good health. Each CDR3 is given with its conserved first and last residue. Each record gives: clone size, J gene, D gene, V gene, CDR3 length, CDR3 protein, CDR3 DNA. The D gene is left open where the match is weak. Clone sizes are given selectively: once, few, many, or a class where the clone is expanded.

few | TRBJ2-7 | NA | TRBV4-3 | 17 | CASSQDRLEQGGYEQYF | TGCGCCAGCAGCCAAGATCGTCTCGAACAGGGTGGATACGAGCAGTACTTC
NA | TRBJ2-7 | NA | TRBV3-1 | 13 | CASSQGSDYEQYF | TGTGCCAGCAGCCAGGGGTCAGACTACGAGCAGTACTTC
few | TRBJ1-2 | NA | TRBV7-9 | 15 | CASSLGSKIRVGYTF | TGTGCCAGCAGCTTGGGCTCCAAAATCCGCGTTGGCTACACCTTC
NA | TRBJ2-3 | NA | TRBV7-9 | 16 | CASSFSIQDSTDTQYF | TGTGCCAGCAGCTTCTCTATCCAGGACAGCACAGATACGCAGTATTTT
few | TRBJ1-2 | TRBD1 | TRBV27 | 14 | CASSHTGGYYGYTF | TGTGCCAGCAGCCATACAGGGGGTTACTATGGCTACACCTTC
NA | TRBJ2-2 | NA | TRBV20-1 | 14 | CSATRRLDPGELFF | TGCAGTGCAACACGACGACTAGACCCCGGGGAGCTGTTTTTT
few | TRBJ1-1 | NA | TRBV6-2/TRBV6-3 | 11 | CASSSSGRAFF | TGTGCCAGCAGTTCTTCAGGAAGGGCTTTCTTT
NA | TRBJ2-5 | TRBD1 | TRBV20-1 | 15 | CSARDPTGYQETQYF | TGCAGTGCTAGAGATCCGACAGGGTACCAAGAGACCCAGTACTTC
NA | TRBJ2-3 | TRBD2 | TRBV5-1 | 16 | CASSSDLGLGTDTQYF | TGCGCCAGCAGCTCGGATCTGGGACTAGGCACAGATACGCAGTATTTT
few | TRBJ1-6 | NA | TRBV10-3 | 14 | CAIATGLTNSPLHF | TGTGCCATCGCCACAGGGCTTACCAATTCACCCCTCCACTTT
NA | TRBJ2-1 | NA | TRBV5-5 | 17 | CASSPLNYGVSYNAQFF | TGTGCCAGCAGCCCCCTTAACTATGGGGTTTCCTACAATGCGCAGTTCTTC
NA | TRBJ2-1 | TRBD2 | TRBV24-1 | 15 | CATSDWTSGSNEQFF | TGCGCCACCAGTGATTGGACTAGCGGGAGTAATGAGCAGTTCTTC
NA | TRBJ2-7 | TRBD2 | TRBV6-2/TRBV6-3 | 19 | CASSYSSSGGPSRSYEQYF | TGTGCCAGCAGTTACTCGTCTAGCGGGGGGCCGTCCCGCTCCTACGAGCAGTACTTC
NA | TRBJ1-5 | NA | TRBV2 | 12 | CASREGNQPQHF | TGTGCCAGCAGGGAGGGCAATCAGCCCCAGCATTTT
NA | TRBJ1-4 | TRBD1 | TRBV9 | 16 | CASSRTGGASDEKLFF | TGTGCCAGCAGCCGGACAGGGGGCGCGTCGGATGAAAAACTGTTTTTT
few | TRBJ2-2 | TRBD2 | TRBV27 | 16 | CASSLPSGGAIGELFF | TGTGCCAGCAGTTTACCGAGCGGGGGGGCGATCGGGGAGCTGTTTTTT
NA | TRBJ1-4 | NA | TRBV7-8 | 14 | CASSEGQPNEKLFF | TGTGCCAGCAGCGAAGGACAGCCTAATGAAAAACTGTTTTTT
few | TRBJ2-3 | NA | TRBV6-6 | 12 | CAGGDITDTQYF | TGTGCAGGGGGGGACATCACAGATACGCAGTATTTT
NA | TRBJ1-4 | NA | TRBV6-2/TRBV6-3 | 13 | CASKPTGIEKLFF | TGTGCCAGCAAACCCACGGGTATCGAAAAACTGTTTTTT
few | TRBJ2-7 | NA | TRBV25-1 | 13 | CASSRSLAYEQYF | TGTGCCAGCAGCCGGTCTCTTGCCTACGAGCAGTACTTC
NA | TRBJ1-2 | TRBD1 | TRBV20-1 | 15 | CSARSPGQNPDGYTF | TGCAGTGCTAGATCTCCGGGACAGAATCCGGATGGCTACACCTTC
NA | TRBJ2-2 | TRBD2 | TRBV27 | 16 | CASSLPSGTETGELFF | TGTGCCAGCAGTTTACCTAGCGGGACAGAAACCGGGGAGCTGTTTTTT
many | TRBJ2-5 | NA | TRBV27 | 14 | CASSLGGPQETQYF | TGTGCCAGCAGTTTAGGGGGACCACAGGAGACCCAGTACTTC
few | TRBJ2-7 | TRBD2 | TRBV28 | 16 | CASGGQREDSSYEQYF | TGTGCCAGTGGAGGTCAGCGGGAGGACAGCTCCTACGAGCAGTACTTC
few | TRBJ1-1 | NA | TRBV5-1 | 16 | CASSPGSGVMNTEAFF | TGCGCCAGCAGCCCCGGGTCGGGGGTCATGAACACTGAAGCTTTCTTT
few | TRBJ2-7 | TRBD2 | TRBV4-3 | 15 | CASSLEREFLEEQYF | TGCGCCAGCAGCTTGGAGCGGGAGTTCCTAGAAGAGCAGTACTTC
NA | TRBJ2-5 | TRBD1 | TRBV19 | 15 | CASTASAGGAETQYF | TGTGCCAGTACGGCTTCTGCAGGGGGCGCCGAGACCCAGTACTTC
NA | TRBJ2-3 | TRBD2 | TRBV3-1 | 18 | CASSPDDRGVFSTDTQYF | TGTGCCAGCAGCCCCGACGACCGGGGGGTCTTTAGCACAGATACGCAGTATTTT
few | TRBJ2-5 | TRBD2 | TRBV20-1 | 13 | CSADPSGKETQYF | TGCAGTGCTGACCCTAGCGGCAAAGAGACCCAGTACTTC
NA | TRBJ1-2 | NA | TRBV7-9 | 13 | CASSPEQNYGYTF | TGTGCCAGCAGCCCAGAACAAAACTATGGCTACACCTTC
few | TRBJ1-5 | NA | TRBV7-2 | 14 | CASMFDVASQPQHF | TGTGCCAGCATGTTCGACGTGGCGAGTCAGCCCCAGCATTTT
few | TRBJ2-1 | TRBD2 | TRBV9 | 16 | CASSVASGGSYNEQFF | TGTGCCAGCAGCGTTGCTAGCGGGGGGTCCTACAATGAGCAGTTCTTC
NA | TRBJ2-7 | NA | TRBV6-2/TRBV6-3 | 12 | CASNTGFYEQYF | TGTGCCAGCAACACAGGGTTCTACGAGCAGTACTTC
few | TRBJ1-4 | NA | TRBV27 | 14 | CASSSLDSREKLFF | TGTGCCAGCAGTTCCTTAGACAGTCGGGAAAAACTGTTTTTT
NA | TRBJ1-1 | NA | TRBV12-3/TRBV12-4 | 13 | CASSSLVFTEAFF | TGTGCCAGCAGTTCCTTAGTCTTCACTGAAGCTTTCTTT
few | TRBJ2-2 | TRBD2 | TRBV27 | 15 | CASTPRAAGAWELFF | TGTGCCAGCACCCCTCGAGCAGCGGGAGCGTGGGAGCTGTTTTTT
NA | TRBJ1-1 | TRBD1 | TRBV7-9 | 14 | CASRDGRGQKEAFF | TGTGCCAGCAGAGACGGTAGGGGACAGAAGGAAGCTTTCTTT
few | TRBJ2-7 | TRBD1 | TRBV6-6 | 15 | CANRPGQGASYEQYF | TGTGCCAACAGGCCAGGACAGGGGGCTTCCTACGAGCAGTACTTC
few | TRBJ2-5 | NA | TRBV20-1 | 16 | CSARDLRAGRVETQYF | NA
NA | TRBJ1-4 | NA | TRBV29-1 | 13 | CSAWTRGERKLFF | TGCAGCGCCTGGACACGCGGGGAACGAAAACTGTTTTTT